This T cell receptor beta chain came from a study of CD8+CD57+ T cells in acquired aplastic anemia. The wider study: When averaged, DNA from sorted CD4+ and CD8+ cells came to around 3 ug. Mean read depth for CD4+ cells from healthy donors was roughly 10 million.

Study-level results: Patients and controls shared under 30 CD8+ CDR3 sequences, highly expressed in patients. Levels of CD8+ Simpson's diversity were not significantly distinct in patients versus controls.

About this clonotype itself: The target antigen is unknown.

The CDR3 spans 15 residues. V was trimmed by 0 bases and J by 4 bases, leaving 12 bases between them. CDR1 and CDR2 (germline): MNHEY, SVGAGI. The template for TCR beta VDJ and CDR3 sequence profiling was genomic DNA. TCRdb reprocessed the reads via MiXCR and lists one record per CDR3 protein. This sample has some 220,000 distinct CDR3 sequences, with roughly 35% found just once. The receptor's source is a human donor in good health, serving as a control. The sample taken for sequencing was sorted CD4+, CD8+, or CD8+CD57+ T cells (not recorded which) from PBMCs. The V gene is TRBV6-5, the J gene TRBJ1-1; D unresolved. The CDR3 is CASSYSGRESTEAFF. The CDR3 nucleotides are TGTGCCAGCAGTTACTCCGGTAGGGAGAGCACTGAAGCTTTCTTT.